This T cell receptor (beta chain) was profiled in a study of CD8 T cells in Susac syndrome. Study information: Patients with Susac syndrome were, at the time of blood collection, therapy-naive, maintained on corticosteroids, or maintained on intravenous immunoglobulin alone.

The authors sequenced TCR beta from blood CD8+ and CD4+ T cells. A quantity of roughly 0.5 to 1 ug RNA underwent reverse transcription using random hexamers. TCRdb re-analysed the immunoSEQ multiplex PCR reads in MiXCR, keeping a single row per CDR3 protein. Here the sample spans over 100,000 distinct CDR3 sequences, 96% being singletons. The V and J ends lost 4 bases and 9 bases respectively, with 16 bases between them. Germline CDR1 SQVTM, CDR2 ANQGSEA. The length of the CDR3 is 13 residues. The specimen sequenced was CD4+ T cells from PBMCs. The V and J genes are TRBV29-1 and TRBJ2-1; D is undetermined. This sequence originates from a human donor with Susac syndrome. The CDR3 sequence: CSVGVSAASEQFF. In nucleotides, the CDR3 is TGCAGCGTTGGGGTGTCGGCCGCGAGTGAGCAGTTCTTC.